The present entry profiles one T cell receptor (beta chain) with its context. The sample comes from a study of blood T cell repertoires in COVID-19. Study context: Researchers got acute and convalescent COVID-19 samples from the United States, Italy and Spain. T cells, B-cell-depleted T cells, or PBMCs supplied cDNA or gDNA.

In the source study's methods: Reference gene primers were amplified, and this amplification served to estimate nucleated cell counts. Clones were sequenced by immunoSEQ multiplex PCR, and TCRdb holds only the in-frame ones, with some missing. Clonal size and the V and J genes are those of that table, whereas D and trimming came from the DNA. Of about 160,000 clones listed, around 87% are singletons. This CDR3 spans 14 amino acids. In germline, CDR1 is SGHDT, CDR2 YYEEEE. Unmatched junction bases numbered 4, after V lost 4 bases and J lost 2 bases. This clonotype originated in a woman aged 55-69 years with active or convalescent COVID-19. J is TRBJ2-7 and V is TRBV5-6; 9 nucleotides align to TRBD1. The sample taken for sequencing was peripheral blood. The CDR3 protein is CASSVGQGPYEQYF. The CDR3 nucleotides read TGTGCCAGCAGCGTCGGACAGGGGCCCTACGAGCAGTACTTC.